The rows below give T cell receptor beta chains drawn from one sample of a study of T cell changes during pregnancy in multiple sclerosis. Assay: immunoSEQ multiplex PCR; the TCRdb copy retains only in-frame clones and omits some. The sample consists of about 24,000 clones, over 80% of them appearing once. Here the sequenced sample was CD8+ T cells from peripheral blood mononuclear cells, taken in the first trimester of pregnancy. The receptor set was obtained from a female donor in good health, enrolled as a control in a pregnancy study. Both conserved end residues are part of each CDR3. D genes are given only for firm matches. Some rows have no size entry. The others give once, few or many, or a class for an expanded clone.

V gene	J gene	clone size	D gene	CDR3 protein	CDR3 DNA
TRBV30	TRBJ2-1	NA	TRBD2	CAWSPSLQREVRNEQFF	TGTGCCTGGAGTCCCTCCCTCCAGCGGGAGGTTAGAAATGAGCAGTTCTTC
TRBV7-8	TRBJ2-7	NA	NA	CASSAQLGGVIYEQYF	TGTGCCAGCAGCGCTCAACTAGGGGGAGTAATCTACGAGCAGTACTTC
TRBV6-4	TRBJ1-2	NA	TRBD1	CASSASGGTSDGYTF	TGTGCCAGCAGTGCATCAGGGGGTACGAGTGATGGCTACACCTTC
TRBV30	TRBJ1-2	NA	NA	CAWTVPDSYGYTF	TGTGCCTGGACCGTCCCGGACAGCTATGGCTACACCTTC
TRBV5-6	TRBJ2-5	NA	TRBD2	CASSLWLAGLQETQYF	TGTGCCAGCAGCTTGTGGCTAGCGGGGTTACAAGAGACCCAGTACTTC
TRBV7-6	TRBJ2-1	once	NA	CASSLEASGARNEQFF	TGTGCCAGCAGCTTAGAAGCGTCAGGGGCCCGGAATGAGCAGTTCTTC
TRBV11-2	TRBJ1-3	NA	NA	CASSPSAGGRGGNTIYF	TGTGCCAGCAGCCCATCTGCGGGAGGGAGGGGAGGAAACACCATATATTTT
TRBV6-1	TRBJ2-7	NA	TRBD1	CASSVTGGREQYF	TGTGCCAGCAGTGTCACAGGGGGTAGAGAGCAGTACTTC
TRBV9	TRBJ2-1	NA	TRBD2	CASGGGSGTSYNEQFF	TGTGCCAGCGGGGGGGGTAGCGGGACGTCCTACAATGAGCAGTTCTTC
TRBV30	TRBJ1-5	NA	TRBD1	CAWSQGTGGEPQHF	TGTGCCTGGAGTCAGGGGACAGGGGGCGAGCCCCAGCATTTT
TRBV25-1	TRBJ2-5	NA	TRBD2	CASSLAGGRQETQYF	TGTGCCAGCAGTCTCGCGGGAGGGCGACAAGAGACCCAGTACTTC
TRBV27	TRBJ1-4	NA	NA	CASSLGQSNEKLFF	TGTGCCAGCAGTTTAGGGCAGAGTAATGAAAAACTGTTTTTT
TRBV27	TRBJ1-3	NA	TRBD1	CASSLSQGAGNTIYF	TGTGCCAGCAGTTTATCCCAGGGGGCTGGAAACACCATATATTTT
TRBV27	TRBJ2-7	NA	TRBD1	CASSAGTAAYEQYF	TGTGCCAGCAGTGCCGGGACAGCTGCCTACGAGCAGTACTTC
TRBV6-1	TRBJ2-7	NA	NA	CASEDSYEQYF	TGTGCCAGCGAGGATAGCTACGAGCAGTACTTC
TRBV28	TRBJ1-3	once	NA	CASREQGVGNTIYF	TGTGCCAGCAGAGAACAGGGAGTGGGAAACACCATATATTTT
TRBV25-1	TRBJ1-5	NA	NA	CASSEWGTQIQHF	TGTGCCAGCAGTGAATGGGGGACTCAAATCCAGCATTTT
TRBV29-1	TRBJ1-2	NA	NA	CSVDDTGYGYTF	TGCAGCGTTGATGACACAGGCTATGGCTACACCTTC
TRBV19	TRBJ2-5	NA	NA	CASSRDSRGNQETQYF	TGTGCCAGTAGCAGGGACAGCCGGGGGAACCAAGAGACCCAGTACTTC
TRBV6-5	TRBJ1-2	NA	NA	CASSPGSGYTF	TGTGCCAGCAGTCCAGGATCCGGCTACACCTTC
TRBV15	TRBJ1-2	NA	TRBD1	CATSSEPTGGGGYTF	TGTGCCACCAGCAGCGAACCTACAGGGGGCGGTGGCTACACCTTC
TRBV19	TRBJ1-1	NA	TRBD1	CASSISQGIMNTEAFF	TGTGCCAGTAGTATCTCACAGGGGATCATGAACACTGAAGCTTTCTTT
TRBV9	TRBJ1-1	NA	NA	CASSRNSGVGTEAFF	TGTGCCAGCAGTCGCAACAGCGGGGTCGGAACTGAAGCTTTCTTT
TRBV4-2	TRBJ2-7	NA	NA	CASSQDGTGEGDEQYF	TGTGCCAGCAGCCAAGATGGTACGGGAGAGGGCGACGAGCAGTACTTC
TRBV9	TRBJ1-3	NA	TRBD1	CASSGGTGVGNTIYF	TGTGCCAGCAGCGGGGGGACAGGGGTGGGAAACACCATATATTTT
TRBV9	TRBJ2-6	NA	NA	CASSVAYRGQGPSGANVLTF	TGTGCCAGCAGCGTAGCCTATAGGGGCCAGGGCCCCTCTGGGGCCAACGTCCTGACTTTC
TRBV7-9	TRBJ1-5	NA	NA	CASSLGSQPQHF	TGTGCCAGCAGCTTAGGGAGCCAGCCCCAGCATTTT
TRBV30	TRBJ2-1	NA	NA	CAWSEGTSYNEQFF	TGTGCCTGGAGCGAAGGGACATCCTACAATGAGCAGTTCTTC
TRBV2	TRBJ2-1	NA	TRBD2	CASSELAGHSYNEQFF	TGTGCCAGCAGTGAACTAGCGGGCCACTCCTACAATGAGCAGTTCTTC
TRBV19	TRBJ1-1	NA	TRBD1	CASSIARTGVEAFF	TGTGCCAGTAGTATCGCCCGGACAGGGGTTGAAGCTTTCTTT
TRBV27	TRBJ2-7	NA	TRBD2	CASSLYGRMMYF	TGTGCCAGCAGTTTATACGGGAGGATGATGTACTTC
TRBV19	TRBJ1-2	once	NA	CATSRGRNLANYGYTF	TGTGCCACTTCTCGGGGTCGGAATTTAGCTAACTATGGCTACACCTTC
TRBV6-4	TRBJ2-2	many	TRBD2	CASSHGLANTGELFF	TGTGCCAGCAGTCACGGACTAGCCAACACCGGGGAGCTGTTTTTT
TRBV28	TRBJ1-2	NA	NA	CASSDWGGPNYGYTF	TGTGCCAGCAGCGACTGGGGAGGGCCTAACTATGGCTACACCTTC
TRBV6-1	TRBJ1-5	few	TRBD1	CASSLRQGTNQPQHF	TGTGCCAGCAGTCTCAGACAGGGAACGAATCAGCCCCAGCATTTT
TRBV7-9	TRBJ2-7	NA	NA	CASAEASYEQYF	TGTGCCAGCGCGGAGGCCTCCTACGAGCAGTACTTC
TRBV9	TRBJ2-3	NA	TRBD2	CASAGLAGGRTSTDTQYF	TGTGCCAGCGCCGGACTAGCGGGGGGCCGGACTAGCACAGATACGCAGTATTTT
TRBV6-1	TRBJ2-2	NA	TRBD2	CASLISGGTAGELFF	TGTGCCAGCCTGATTAGCGGGGGTACCGCCGGGGAGCTGTTTTTT
TRBV7-9	TRBJ2-7	NA	NA	CASNKQGVIYPNGEQYF	TGTGCCAGCAATAAACAGGGCGTAATCTACCCTAACGGTGAGCAGTACTTC
TRBV7-8	TRBJ2-1	NA	TRBD1	CASSSKRTGGIHEQFF	TGTGCCAGCAGCTCCAAGAGGACAGGGGGCATCCATGAGCAGTTCTTC
TRBV6-4	TRBJ1-6	few	NA	CASRGGNDNSPLHF	TGTGCCAGTAGAGGGGGAAACGATAATTCACCCCTCCACTTT
TRBV28	TRBJ2-1	once	TRBD2	CASSPTGTSSSYNEQFF	TGTGCCAGCAGCCCAACCGGGACTAGCAGCTCCTACAATGAGCAGTTCTTC
TRBV27	TRBJ1-1	NA	TRBD1	CASSFTGQLEAFF	TGTGCCAGCAGTTTTACGGGACAGCTTGAAGCTTTCTTT
TRBV5-5	TRBJ1-1	NA	TRBD1	CASSPPGQINTEAFF	TGTGCCAGCAGCCCACCGGGACAGATTAACACTGAAGCTTTCTTT